The entry below describes one T cell receptor (beta chain). Produced via immunoSEQ multiplex PCR; TCRdb's table is partial and in-frame only. The sample shows about 84,000 clones, about 93% of them seen only once. CDR1 is MDHEN and CDR2 is SYDVKM in the germline V gene. Deletions cut 2 bases from V and 4 bases from J, with 3 bases between. The CDR3 loop spans 12 amino acids. This sample is drawn from a study of OX40 agonist ivuxolimab in advanced cancers. The source of this sequence is an adult with an advanced solid tumor such as melanoma, head and neck, liver or kidney cancer. V and J are TRBV28 and TRBJ1-5, with D unclear. This sample comprised CD4+ or CD8+ T cells sorted from blood, obtained in a trial of the OX40 agonist ivuxolimab. The CDR3 coding sequence is TGTGCCAGCAGTTTAGTAAATCAGCCCCAGCATTTT. Encoded protein: CASSLVNQPQHF.